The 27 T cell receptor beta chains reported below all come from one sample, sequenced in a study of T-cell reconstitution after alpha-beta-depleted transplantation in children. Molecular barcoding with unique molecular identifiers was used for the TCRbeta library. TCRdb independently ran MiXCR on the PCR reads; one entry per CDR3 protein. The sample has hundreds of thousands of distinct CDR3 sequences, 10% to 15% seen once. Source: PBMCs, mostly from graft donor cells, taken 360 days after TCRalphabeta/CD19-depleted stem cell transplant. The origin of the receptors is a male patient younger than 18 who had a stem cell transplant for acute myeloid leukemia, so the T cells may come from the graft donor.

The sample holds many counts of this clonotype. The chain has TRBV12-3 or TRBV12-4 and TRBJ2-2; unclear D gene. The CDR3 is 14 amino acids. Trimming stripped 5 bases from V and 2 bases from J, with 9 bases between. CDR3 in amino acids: CASSPVSNTGELFF. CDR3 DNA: TGTGCCAGCAGTCCCGTGTCTAACACCGGGGAGCTGTTTTTT.

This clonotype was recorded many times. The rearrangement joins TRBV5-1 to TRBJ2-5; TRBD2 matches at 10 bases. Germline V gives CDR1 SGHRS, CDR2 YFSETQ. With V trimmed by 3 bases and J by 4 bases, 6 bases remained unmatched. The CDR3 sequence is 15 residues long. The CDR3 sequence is CASSSWRLAGETQYF. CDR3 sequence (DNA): TGCGCCAGCAGCTCGTGGAGACTAGCGGGAGAGACCCAGTACTTC.

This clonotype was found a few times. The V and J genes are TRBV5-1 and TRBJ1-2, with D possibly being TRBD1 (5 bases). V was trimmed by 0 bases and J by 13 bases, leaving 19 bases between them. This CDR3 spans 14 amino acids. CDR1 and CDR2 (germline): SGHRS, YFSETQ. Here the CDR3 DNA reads TGCGCCAGCAGCTTGGATCACAGGACTTCTCGTGGCACCTTC. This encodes CASSLDHRTSRGTF.

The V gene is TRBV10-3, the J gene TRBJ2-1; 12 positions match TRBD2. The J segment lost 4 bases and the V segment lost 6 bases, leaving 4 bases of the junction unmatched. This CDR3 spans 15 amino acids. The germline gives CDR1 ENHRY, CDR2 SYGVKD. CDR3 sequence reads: CAISQLAGGYNEQFF. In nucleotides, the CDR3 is TGTGCCATCAGCCAACTAGCGGGAGGTTACAATGAGCAGTTCTTC.

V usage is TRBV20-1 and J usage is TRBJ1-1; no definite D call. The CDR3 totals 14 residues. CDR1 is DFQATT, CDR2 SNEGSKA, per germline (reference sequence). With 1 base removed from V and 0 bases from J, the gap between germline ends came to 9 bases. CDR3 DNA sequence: TGCAGTGCTAGAGCTTTCCCTTTGAACACTGAAGCTTTCTTT. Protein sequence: CSARAFPLNTEAFF.

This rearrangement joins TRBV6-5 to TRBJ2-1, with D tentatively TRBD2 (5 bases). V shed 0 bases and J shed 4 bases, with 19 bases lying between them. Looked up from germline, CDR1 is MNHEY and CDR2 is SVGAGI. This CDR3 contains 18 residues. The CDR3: CASSYSAGLARLYNEQFF. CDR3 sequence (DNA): TGTGCCAGCAGTTACTCTGCGGGCCTAGCTCGACTGTACAATGAGCAGTTCTTC.

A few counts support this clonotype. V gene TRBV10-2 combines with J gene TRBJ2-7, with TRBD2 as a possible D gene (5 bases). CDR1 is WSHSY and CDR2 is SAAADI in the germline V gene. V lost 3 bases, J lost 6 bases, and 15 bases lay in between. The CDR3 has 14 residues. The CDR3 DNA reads TGCGCCAGCAGTGATGTAGTGGTTGCGGGCGAGCAGTACTTC. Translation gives CASSDVVVAGEQYF.

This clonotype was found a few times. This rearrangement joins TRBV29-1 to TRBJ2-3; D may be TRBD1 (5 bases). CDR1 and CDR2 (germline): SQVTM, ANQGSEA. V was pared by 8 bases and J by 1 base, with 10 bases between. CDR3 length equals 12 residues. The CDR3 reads CSLGQGTDTQYF. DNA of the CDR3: TGCAGCCTGGGGCAGGGCACAGATACGCAGTATTTT.

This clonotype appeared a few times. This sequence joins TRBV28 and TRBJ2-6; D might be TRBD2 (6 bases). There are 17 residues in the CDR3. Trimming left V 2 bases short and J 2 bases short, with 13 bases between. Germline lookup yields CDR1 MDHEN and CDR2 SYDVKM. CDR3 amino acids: CASSLHTGTPGANVLTF. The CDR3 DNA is TGTGCCAGCAGTTTACACACCGGGACTCCTGGGGCCAACGTCCTGACTTTC.

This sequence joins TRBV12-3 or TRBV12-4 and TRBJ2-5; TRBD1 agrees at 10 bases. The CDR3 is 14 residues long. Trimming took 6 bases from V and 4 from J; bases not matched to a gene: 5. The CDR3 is CASRPTGGGETQYF. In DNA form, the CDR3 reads TGTGCCAGCAGACCGACAGGGGGCGGAGAGACCCAGTACTTC.

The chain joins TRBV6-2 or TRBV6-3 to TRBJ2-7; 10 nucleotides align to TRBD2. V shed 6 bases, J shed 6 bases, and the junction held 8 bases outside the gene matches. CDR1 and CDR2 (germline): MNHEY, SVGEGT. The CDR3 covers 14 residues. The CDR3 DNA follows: TGTGCCAGCAGGAAAGCGGGAGGGCCGGGCGAGCAGTACTTC. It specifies CASRKAGGPGEQYF.

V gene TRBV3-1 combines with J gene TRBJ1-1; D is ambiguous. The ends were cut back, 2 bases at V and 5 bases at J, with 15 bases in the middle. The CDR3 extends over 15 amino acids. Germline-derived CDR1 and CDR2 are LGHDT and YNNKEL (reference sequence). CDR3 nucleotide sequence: TGTGCCAGCAGCCAATTCGGTTTAAGGGAGACTGAAGCTTTCTTT. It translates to CASSQFGLRETEAFF.

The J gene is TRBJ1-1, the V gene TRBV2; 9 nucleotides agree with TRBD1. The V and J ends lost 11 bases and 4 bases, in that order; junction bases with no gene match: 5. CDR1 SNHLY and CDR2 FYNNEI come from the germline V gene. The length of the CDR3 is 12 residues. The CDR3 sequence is CAGDRGSTEAFF. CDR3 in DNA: TGTGCCGGCGACAGGGGGAGCACTGAAGCTTTCTTT.

The CDR3 is CASSQGTLQETQYF. In DNA, the CDR3 is TGTGCCAGCAGCCAAGGGACCCTCCAAGAGACCCAGTACTTC. V and J are TRBV27 and TRBJ2-5; possibly TRBD1 or TRBD2 for D (5 bases each). In germline, CDR1 is MNHEY, CDR2 SMNVEV (reference sequence). The CDR3 covers 14 residues. V shed 6 bases and J shed 1 base, with 12 bases lying between them.

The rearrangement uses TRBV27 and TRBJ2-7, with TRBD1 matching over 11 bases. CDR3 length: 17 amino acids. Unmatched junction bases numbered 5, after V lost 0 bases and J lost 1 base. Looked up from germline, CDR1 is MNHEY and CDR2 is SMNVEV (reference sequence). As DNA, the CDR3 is TGTGCCAGCAGTTTATCGATCGGGACAGGGGGTTCCTACGAGCAGTACTTC. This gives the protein CASSLSIGTGGSYEQYF.

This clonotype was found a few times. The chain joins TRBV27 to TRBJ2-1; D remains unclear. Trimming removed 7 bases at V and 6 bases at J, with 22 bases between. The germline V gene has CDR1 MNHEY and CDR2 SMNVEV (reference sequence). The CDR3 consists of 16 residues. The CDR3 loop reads CASNPRITLGVNEQFF. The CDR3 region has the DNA TGTGCCAGCAACCCCAGGATTACCCTAGGTGTCAATGAGCAGTTCTTC.

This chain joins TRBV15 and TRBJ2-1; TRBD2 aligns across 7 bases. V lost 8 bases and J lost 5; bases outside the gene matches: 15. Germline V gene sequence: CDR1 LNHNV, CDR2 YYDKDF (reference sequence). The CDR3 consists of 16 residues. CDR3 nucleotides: TGTGCCACCCACAAAGGGTCGGGAGGCGCTCACAATGAGCAGTTCTTC. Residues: CATHKGSGGAHNEQFF.

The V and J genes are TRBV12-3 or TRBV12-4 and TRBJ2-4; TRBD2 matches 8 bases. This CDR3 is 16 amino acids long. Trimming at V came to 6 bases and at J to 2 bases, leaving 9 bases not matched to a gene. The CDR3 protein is CASSSGGGLTKNIQYF. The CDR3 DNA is TGTGCCAGCAGCTCCGGGGGGGGCCTTACCAAAAACATTCAGTACTTC.

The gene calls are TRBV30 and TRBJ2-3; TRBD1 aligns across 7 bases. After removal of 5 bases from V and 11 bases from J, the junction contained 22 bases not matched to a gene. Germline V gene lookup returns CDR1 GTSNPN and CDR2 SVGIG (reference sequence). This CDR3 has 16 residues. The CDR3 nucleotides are TGTGCCTGGTCCACGGTCCCGGGACAGCCCTATGCGGAGCAGTATTTT. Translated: CAWSTVPGQPYAEQYF.

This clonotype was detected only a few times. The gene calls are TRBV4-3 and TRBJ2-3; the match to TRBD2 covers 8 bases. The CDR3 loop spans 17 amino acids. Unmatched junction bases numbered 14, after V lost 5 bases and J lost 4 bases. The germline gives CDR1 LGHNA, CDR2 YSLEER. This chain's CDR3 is CASSNKFGLAEADTQYF. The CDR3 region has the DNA TGCGCCAGCAGCAACAAGTTTGGACTAGCTGAGGCAGATACGCAGTATTTT.

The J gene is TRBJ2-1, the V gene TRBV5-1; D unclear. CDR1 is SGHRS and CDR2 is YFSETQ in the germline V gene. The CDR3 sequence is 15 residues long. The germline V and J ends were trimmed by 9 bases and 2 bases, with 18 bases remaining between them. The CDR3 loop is CATSRATKAYNEQFF. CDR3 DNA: TGCGCCACCTCCCGCGCTACGAAGGCCTACAATGAGCAGTTCTTC. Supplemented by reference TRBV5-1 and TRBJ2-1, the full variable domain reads KAGVTQTPRYLIKTRGQQVTLSCSPISGHRSVSWYQQTPGQGLQFLFEYFSETQRNKGNFPGRFSGRQFSNSRSEMNVSTLELGDSALYLCATSRATKAYNEQFFGPGTRLTVL.

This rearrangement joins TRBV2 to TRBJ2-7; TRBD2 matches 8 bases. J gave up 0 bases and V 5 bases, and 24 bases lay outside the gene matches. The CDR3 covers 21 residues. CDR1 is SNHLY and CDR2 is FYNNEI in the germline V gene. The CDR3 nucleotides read TGTGCCAGCAGTACTCCCCTTAACAGGAGCGGGGCGGGAGGATCCTCCTACGAGCAGTACTTC. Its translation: CASSTPLNRSGAGGSSYEQYF.

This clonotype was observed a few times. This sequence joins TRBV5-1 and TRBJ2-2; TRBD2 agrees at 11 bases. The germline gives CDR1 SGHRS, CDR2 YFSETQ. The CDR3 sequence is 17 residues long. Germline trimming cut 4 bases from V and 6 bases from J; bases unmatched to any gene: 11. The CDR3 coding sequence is TGCGCCAGCAGCCCGTGGACTAGCGGGCCCCTCTCCGGGGAGCTGTTTTTT. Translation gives CASSPWTSGPLSGELFF.

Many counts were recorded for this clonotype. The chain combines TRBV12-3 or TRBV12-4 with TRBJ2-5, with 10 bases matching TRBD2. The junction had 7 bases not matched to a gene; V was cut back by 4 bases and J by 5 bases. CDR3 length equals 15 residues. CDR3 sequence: CASSSASGRGETQYF. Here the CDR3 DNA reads TGTGCCAGCAGTTCGGCGAGCGGGAGGGGGGAGACCCAGTACTTC.

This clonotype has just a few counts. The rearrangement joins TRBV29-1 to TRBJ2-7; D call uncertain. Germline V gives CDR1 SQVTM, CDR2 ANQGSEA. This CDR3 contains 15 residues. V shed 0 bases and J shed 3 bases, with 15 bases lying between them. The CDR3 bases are TGCAGCGTTGAAGAAGCCTTAGGGTCCCTCTACGAGCAGTACTTC. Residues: CSVEEALGSLYEQYF.

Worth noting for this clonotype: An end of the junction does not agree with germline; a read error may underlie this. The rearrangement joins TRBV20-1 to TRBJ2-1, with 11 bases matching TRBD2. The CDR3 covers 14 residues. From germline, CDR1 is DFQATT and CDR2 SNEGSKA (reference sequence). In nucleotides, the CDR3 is TGCAGCGGAGCGACTAGCGGGGCTTACAATAAGCAGTTCTTC. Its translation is CSGATSGAYNKQFF.

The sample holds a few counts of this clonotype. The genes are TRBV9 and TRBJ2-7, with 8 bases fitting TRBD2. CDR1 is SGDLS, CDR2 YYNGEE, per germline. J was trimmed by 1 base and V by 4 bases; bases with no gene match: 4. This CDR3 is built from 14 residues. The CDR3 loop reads CASSISGVSYEQYF. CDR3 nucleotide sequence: TGTGCCAGCAGCATTAGCGGGGTTTCCTACGAGCAGTACTTC.